This TCR beta chain was recovered during a study of siplizumab effects on memory and regulatory T cells. Study results and caveats: Researchers could map only a minor fraction of alloreactive clones to unstimulated subsets. Roughly 75-95% of proliferating CD4+ or CD8+ clones defied assignment to a naive or memory phenotype. Siplizumab significantly brought down the alloreactive sequences that trace back to unstimulated CD4+ memory cells. The diversity of naive T cells seemed greater than that of memory cells, and their alloresponse contribution seemed major.

V was trimmed by 6 bases and J by 4 bases, leaving 10 bases between them. The V gene's germline CDR1 is SEHNR and CDR2 FQNEAQ (reference sequence). The CDR3 spans 12 residues. Assay: immunoSEQ multiplex PCR; the TCRdb copy retains only in-frame clones and omits some. There are about 91,000 clones in the sample; under 95% occur only once, and over 5.5% lies in the top ten. To note about this clone: The antigen remains unidentified.

Material for sequencing was CD8+ T cells sorted from blood. The chain is built from TRBV7-9 and TRBJ2-7; possible D gene TRBD1, 5 bases. The sequence came from a human donor in good health. The CDR3 sequence is CASRDDRYEQYF. The CDR3 region has the DNA TGTGCCAGCAGAGATGACAGATACGAGCAGTACTTC. Full variable domain (rest looked up from reference TRBV7-9 and TRBJ2-7): DTGVSQNPRHKITKRGQNVTFRCDPISEHNRLYWYRQTLGQGPEFLTYFQNEAQLEKSRLLSDRFSAERPKGSFSTLEIQRTEQGDSAMYLCASRDDRYEQYFGPGTRLTVT.